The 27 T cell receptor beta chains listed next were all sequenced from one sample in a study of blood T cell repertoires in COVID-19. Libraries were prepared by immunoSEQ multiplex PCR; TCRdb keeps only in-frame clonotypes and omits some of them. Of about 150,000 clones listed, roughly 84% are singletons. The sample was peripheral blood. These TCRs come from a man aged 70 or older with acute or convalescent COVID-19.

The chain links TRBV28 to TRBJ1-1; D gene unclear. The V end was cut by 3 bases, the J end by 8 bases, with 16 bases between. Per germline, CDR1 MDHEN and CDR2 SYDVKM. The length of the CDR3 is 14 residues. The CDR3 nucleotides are TGTGCCAGCAGTTTCGGTTCGCTTCCAGGCGAAGCTTTCTTT. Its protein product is CASSFGSLPGEAFF.

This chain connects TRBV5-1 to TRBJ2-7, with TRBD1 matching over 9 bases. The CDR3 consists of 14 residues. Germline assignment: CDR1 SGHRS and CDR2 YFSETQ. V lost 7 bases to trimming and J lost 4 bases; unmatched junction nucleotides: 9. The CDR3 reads CASHLGTGLYEQYF. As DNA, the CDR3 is TGCGCCAGCCACCTCGGGACAGGGCTATACGAGCAGTACTTC.

The CDR3 loop is CASSQGRLAGPGETQYF. Written as DNA, the CDR3 is TGTGCCAGCAGCCAAGGAAGACTAGCGGGGCCCGGAGAGACCCAGTACTTC. The genes are TRBV3-1 (or the pseudogene TRBV3-2) and TRBJ2-5; the match to TRBD2 covers 11 bases. Trimming removed 1 base from V and 4 bases from J; junction bases left unmatched: 8. CDR1 is LGHDT and CDR2 is YNNKEL in the germline V gene (reference sequence). CDR3 length: 17 amino acids.

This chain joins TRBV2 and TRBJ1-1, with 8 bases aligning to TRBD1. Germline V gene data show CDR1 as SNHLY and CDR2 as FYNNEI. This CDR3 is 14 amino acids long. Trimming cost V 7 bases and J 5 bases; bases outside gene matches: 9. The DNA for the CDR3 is TGTGCCAGCACTCCCTACAGGGGGGGGACTGAAGCTTTCTTT. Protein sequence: CASTPYRGGTEAFF. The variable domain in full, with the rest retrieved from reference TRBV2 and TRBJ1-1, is EPEVTQTPSHQVTQMGQEVILRCVPISNHLYFYWYRQILGQKVEFLVSFYNNEISEKSEIFDDQFSVERPDGSNFTLKIRSTKLEDSAMYFCASTPYRGGTEAFFGQGTRLTVV.

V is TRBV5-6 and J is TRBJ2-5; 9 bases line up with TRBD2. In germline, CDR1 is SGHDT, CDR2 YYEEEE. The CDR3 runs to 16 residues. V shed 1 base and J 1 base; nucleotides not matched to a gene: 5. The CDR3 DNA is TGTGCCAGCAGCTTGCGGCTAGCGGGGACCCAAGAGACCCAGTACTTC. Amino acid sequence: CASSLRLAGTQETQYF. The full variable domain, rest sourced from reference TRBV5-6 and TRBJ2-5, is DAGVTQSPTHLIKTRGQQVTLRCSPKSGHDTVSWYQQALGQGPQFIFQYYEEEERQRGNFPDRFSGHQFPNYSSELNVNALLLGDSALYLCASSLRLAGTQETQYFGPGTRLLVL.

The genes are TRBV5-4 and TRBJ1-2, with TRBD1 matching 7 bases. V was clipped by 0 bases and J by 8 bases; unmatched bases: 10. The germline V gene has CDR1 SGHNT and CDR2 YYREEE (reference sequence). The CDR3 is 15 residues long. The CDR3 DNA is TGTGCCAGCAGCTTGGGTGGACAGGAGCCTAGAGGCTACACCTTC. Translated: CASSLGGQEPRGYTF.

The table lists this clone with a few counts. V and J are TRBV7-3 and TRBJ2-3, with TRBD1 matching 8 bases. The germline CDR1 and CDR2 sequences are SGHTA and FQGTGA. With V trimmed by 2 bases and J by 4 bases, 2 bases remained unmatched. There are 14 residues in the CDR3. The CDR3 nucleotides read TGTGCCAGCAGCTTAGACAGGGGATCAGATACGCAGTATTTT. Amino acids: CASSLDRGSDTQYF. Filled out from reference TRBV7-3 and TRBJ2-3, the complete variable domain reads GAGVSQTPSNKVTEKGKYVELRCDPISGHTALYWYRQSLGQGPEFLIYFQGTGAADDSGLPNDRFFAVRPEGSVSTLKIQRTERGDSAVYLCASSLDRGSDTQYFGPGTRLTVL.

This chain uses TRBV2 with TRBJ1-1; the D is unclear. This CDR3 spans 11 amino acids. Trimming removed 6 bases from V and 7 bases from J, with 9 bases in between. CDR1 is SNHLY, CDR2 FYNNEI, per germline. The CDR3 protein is CASRVSVEAFF. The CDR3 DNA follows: TGTGCCAGCAGGGTGAGCGTTGAAGCTTTCTTT.

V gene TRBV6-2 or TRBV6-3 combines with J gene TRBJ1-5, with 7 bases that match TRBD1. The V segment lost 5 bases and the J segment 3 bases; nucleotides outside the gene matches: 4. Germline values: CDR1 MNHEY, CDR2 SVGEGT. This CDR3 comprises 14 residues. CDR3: CASSLDRFNQPQHF. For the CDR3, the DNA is TGTGCCAGCAGTCTGGACAGGTTCAATCAGCCCCAGCATTTT.

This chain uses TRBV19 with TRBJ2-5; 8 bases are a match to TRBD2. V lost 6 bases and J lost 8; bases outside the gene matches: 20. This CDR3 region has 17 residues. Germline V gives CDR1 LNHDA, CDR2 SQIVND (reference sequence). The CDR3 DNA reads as TGTGCCAGTAGCCCCTGGCCCTTAGCGGGACCCCAGAAAACCCAGTACTTC. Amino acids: CASSPWPLAGPQKTQYF.

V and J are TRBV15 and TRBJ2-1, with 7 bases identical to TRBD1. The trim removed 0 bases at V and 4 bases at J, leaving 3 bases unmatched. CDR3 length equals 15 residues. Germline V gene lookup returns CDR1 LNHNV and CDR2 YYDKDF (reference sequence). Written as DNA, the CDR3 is TGTGCCACCAGCAGAGAGGGCAGGGGGTACAATGAGCAGTTCTTC. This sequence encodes CATSREGRGYNEQFF.

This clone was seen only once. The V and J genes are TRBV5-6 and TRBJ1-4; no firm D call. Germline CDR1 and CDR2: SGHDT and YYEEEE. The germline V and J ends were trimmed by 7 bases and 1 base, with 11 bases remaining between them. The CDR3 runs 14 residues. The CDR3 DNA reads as TGTGCCAGCTCCCAGGCCCAAACTAATGAAAAACTGTTTTTT. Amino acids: CASSQAQTNEKLFF.

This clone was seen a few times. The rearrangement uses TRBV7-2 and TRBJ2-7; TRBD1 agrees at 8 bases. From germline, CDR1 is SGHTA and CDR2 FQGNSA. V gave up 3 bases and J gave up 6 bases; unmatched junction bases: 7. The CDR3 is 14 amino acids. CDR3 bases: TGTGCCAGCAGCTTGCGACAGGGGCTAAGCGAGCAGTACTTC. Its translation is CASSLRQGLSEQYF.

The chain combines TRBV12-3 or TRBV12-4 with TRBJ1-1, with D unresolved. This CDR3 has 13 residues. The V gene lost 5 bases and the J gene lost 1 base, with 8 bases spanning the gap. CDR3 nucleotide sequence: TGTGCCAGCAGTAGAACAGAGAACACTGAAGCTTTCTTT. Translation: CASSRTENTEAFF.

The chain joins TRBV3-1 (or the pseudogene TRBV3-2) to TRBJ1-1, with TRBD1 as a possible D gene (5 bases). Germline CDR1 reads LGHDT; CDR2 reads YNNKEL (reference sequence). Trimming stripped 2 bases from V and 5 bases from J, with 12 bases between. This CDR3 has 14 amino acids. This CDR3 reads CASSQSGAETEAFF. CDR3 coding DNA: TGTGCCAGCAGCCAATCTGGGGCTGAAACTGAAGCTTTCTTT.

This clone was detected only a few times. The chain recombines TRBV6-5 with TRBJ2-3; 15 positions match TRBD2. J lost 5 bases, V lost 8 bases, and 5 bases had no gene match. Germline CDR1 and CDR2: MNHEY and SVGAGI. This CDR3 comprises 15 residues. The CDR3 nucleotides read TGTGCCAGCGAGGGACTAGCGGGGGGCGTAGATACGCAGTATTTT. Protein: CASEGLAGGVDTQYF.

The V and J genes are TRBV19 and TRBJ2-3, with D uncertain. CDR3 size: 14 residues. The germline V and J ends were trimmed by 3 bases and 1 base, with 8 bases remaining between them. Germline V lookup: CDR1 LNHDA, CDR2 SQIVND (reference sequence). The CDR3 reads CASSIGWGTDTQYF. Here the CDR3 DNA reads TGTGCCAGTAGTATCGGGTGGGGCACAGATACGCAGTATTTT.

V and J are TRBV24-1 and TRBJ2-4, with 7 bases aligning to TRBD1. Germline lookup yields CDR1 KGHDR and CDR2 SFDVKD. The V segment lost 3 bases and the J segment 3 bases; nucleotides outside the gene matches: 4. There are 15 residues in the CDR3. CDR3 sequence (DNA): TGTGCCACCAGTGATACCGGGACAGACAAAAACATTCAGTACTTC. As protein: CATSDTGTDKNIQYF.

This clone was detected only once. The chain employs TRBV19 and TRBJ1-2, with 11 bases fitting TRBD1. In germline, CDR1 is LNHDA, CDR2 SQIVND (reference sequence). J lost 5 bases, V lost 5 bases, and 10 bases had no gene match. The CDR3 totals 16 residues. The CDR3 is CASSPRLDRGRYGYTF. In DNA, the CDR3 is TGTGCCAGTAGTCCCCGTTTGGACAGGGGGCGGTATGGCTACACCTTC.

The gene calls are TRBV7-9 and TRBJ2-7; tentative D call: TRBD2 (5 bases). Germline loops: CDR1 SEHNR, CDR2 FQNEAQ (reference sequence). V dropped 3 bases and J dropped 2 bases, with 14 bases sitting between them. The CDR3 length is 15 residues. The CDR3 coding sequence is TGTGCCAGCAGCTTCACCAATACGGGAACCTACGAGCAGTACTTC. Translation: CASSFTNTGTYEQYF.

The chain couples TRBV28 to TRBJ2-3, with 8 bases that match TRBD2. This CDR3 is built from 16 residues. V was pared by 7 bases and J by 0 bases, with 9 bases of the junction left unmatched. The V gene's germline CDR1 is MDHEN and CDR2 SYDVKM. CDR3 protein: CASTSWSGSSTDTQYF. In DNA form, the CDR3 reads TGTGCCAGCACTTCGTGGAGCGGGAGCAGCACAGATACGCAGTATTTT. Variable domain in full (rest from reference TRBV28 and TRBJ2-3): DVKVTQSSRYLVKRTGEKVFLECVQDMDHENMFWYRQDPGLGLRLIYFSYDVKMKEKGDIPEGYSVSREKKERFSLILESASTNQTSMYLCASTSWSGSSTDTQYFGPGTRLTVL.

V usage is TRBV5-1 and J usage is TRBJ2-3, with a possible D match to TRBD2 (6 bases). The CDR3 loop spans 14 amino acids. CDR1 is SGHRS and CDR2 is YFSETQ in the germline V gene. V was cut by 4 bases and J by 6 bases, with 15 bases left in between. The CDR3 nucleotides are TGCGCCAGCAGCCCGGGACTTTCATTTGATACGCAGTATTTT. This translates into CASSPGLSFDTQYF.

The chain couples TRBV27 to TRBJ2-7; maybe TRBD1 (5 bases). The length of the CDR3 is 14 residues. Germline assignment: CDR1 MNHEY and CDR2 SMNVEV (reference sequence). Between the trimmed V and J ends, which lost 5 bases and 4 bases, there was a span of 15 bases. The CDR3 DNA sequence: TGTGCCAGCAGTCCACGCAATCAGGGATACGAGCAGTACTTC. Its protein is CASSPRNQGYEQYF.

CDR3 loop: CATSSGSFEQYF. The DNA of the CDR3 is TGTGCCACATCTAGCGGGAGTTTCGAGCAGTACTTC. The rearrangement links TRBV6-5 to TRBJ2-7; 10 positions agree with TRBD2. After removal of 10 bases from V and 6 bases from J, the junction contained 6 bases not matched to a gene. The CDR3 has 12 amino acids. Germline V CDR1 and CDR2: MNHEY, SVGAGI.

This CDR3 is CASSPASGASYEQYF. The CDR3 DNA sequence: TGTGCCAGCTCACCAGCTAGCGGGGCCTCCTACGAGCAGTACTTC. The rearrangement uses TRBV18 and TRBJ2-7, with 9 bases that match TRBD2. Trimming at V came to 2 bases and at J to 0 bases, leaving 2 bases not matched to a gene. Germline V gives CDR1 KGHSH, CDR2 LQKENI. The CDR3 spans 15 residues.

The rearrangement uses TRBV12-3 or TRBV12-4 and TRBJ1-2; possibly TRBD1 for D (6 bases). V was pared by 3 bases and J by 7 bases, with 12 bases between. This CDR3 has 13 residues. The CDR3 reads CASSFEGERGYTF. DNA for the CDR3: TGTGCCAGCAGTTTTGAGGGGGAACGTGGCTACACCTTC.

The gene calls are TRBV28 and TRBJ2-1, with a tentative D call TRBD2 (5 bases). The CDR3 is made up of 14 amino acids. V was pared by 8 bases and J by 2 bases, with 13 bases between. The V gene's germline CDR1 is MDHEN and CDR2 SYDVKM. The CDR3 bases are TGTGCCAGCTCCCGGACTTCAGCCTACAATGAGCAGTTCTTC. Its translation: CASSRTSAYNEQFF.